These T cell receptor beta chains were read from a single sample in a study of T cell changes during pregnancy in multiple sclerosis. Assay used: immunoSEQ multiplex PCR; TCRdb lists only in-frame clones, some missing. The repertoire holds some 100,000 clones, with around nine tenths as singletons. Source: peripheral blood, taken in the second trimester of pregnancy. These receptors were collected from a female donor with multiple sclerosis, enrolled in a pregnancy study. CDR3s include the opening cysteine and the closing phenylalanine or tryptophan. The order of the fields is CDR3 length, V gene, D gene, J gene, clone size, CDR3 protein, CDR3 DNA. A D gene is named only where the DNA matches it firmly. Not every row has a clone size; where given, it reads once, few, many or a size class.

length: 16
V: TRBV2
D: -
J: TRBJ1-2
size: -
CDR3: CASSPSVGAANYGYTF
DNA: TGTGCCAGCAGCCCCTCGGTTGGGGCCGCTAACTATGGCTACACCTTC

length: 11
V: TRBV29-1
D: -
J: TRBJ2-3
size: -
CDR3: CSGQSTDTQYF
DNA: TGCAGTGGACAGAGCACAGATACGCAGTATTTT

length: 14
V: TRBV2
D: -
J: TRBJ2-1
size: -
CDR3: CASTERTRRNEQFF
DNA: TGTGCCAGTACCGAGCGGACCCGTCGGAATGAGCAGTTCTTC

length: 11
V: TRBV2
D: -
J: TRBJ1-1
size: -
CDR3: CASSSGTEAFF
DNA: TGTGCCAGCAGTTCGGGCACTGAAGCTTTCTTT

length: 13
V: TRBV19
D: TRBD2
J: TRBJ2-1
size: -
CDR3: CASRVTSGGEQFF
DNA: TGTGCCAGTAGGGTGACTAGCGGAGGGGAGCAGTTCTTC

length: 14
V: TRBV6-6
D: -
J: TRBJ1-2
size: -
CDR3: CASSRDVRGYGYTF
DNA: TGTGCCAGCAGCCGGGACGTCAGGGGCTATGGCTACACCTTC

length: 17
V: TRBV23-1
D: TRBD1
J: TRBJ1-1
size: -
CDR3: CASSPTGVGGENTEAFF
DNA: TGCGCCAGCAGTCCGACAGGGGTTGGGGGGGAGAACACTGAAGCTTTCTTT

length: 16
V: TRBV28
D: TRBD2
J: TRBJ2-2
size: -
CDR3: CASSFTGGSTPGELFF
DNA: TGTGCCAGCAGTTTCACTGGCGGGAGTACCCCCGGGGAGCTGTTTTTT

length: 13
V: TRBV6-1
D: -
J: TRBJ1-2
size: -
CDR3: CASSAGDPYGYTF
DNA: TGTGCCAGCAGTGCAGGGGATCCCTATGGCTACACCTTC

length: 16
V: TRBV10-2
D: TRBD1
J: TRBJ1-2
size: once
CDR3: CASSESETGWTYGYTF
DNA: TGCGCCAGCAGTGAGTCGGAGACAGGGTGGACCTATGGCTACACCTTC

length: 15
V: TRBV2
D: TRBD2
J: TRBJ2-5
size: -
CDR3: CACRAWGREQETQYF
DNA: TGTGCCTGCCGGGCCTGGGGGAGGGAACAAGAGACCCAGTACTTC

length: 17
V: TRBV5-1
D: -
J: TRBJ1-2
size: -
CDR3: CASSLGAGTTKNYGYTF
DNA: TGCGCCAGCAGCTTAGGGGCTGGGACAACGAAGAACTATGGCTACACCTTC

length: 13
V: TRBV7-9
D: TRBD1
J: TRBJ1-3
size: once
CDR3: CASSGDRANTIYF
DNA: TGTGCCAGCAGCGGGGACAGGGCAAACACCATATATTTT

length: 17
V: TRBV5-6
D: -
J: TRBJ2-7
size: -
CDR3: CASSLIGRGAYSYEQYF
DNA: TGTGCCAGCAGCTTGATAGGGCGCGGGGCCTACTCCTACGAGCAGTACTTC

length: 13
V: TRBV19
D: -
J: TRBJ1-5
size: -
CDR3: CASSEQGNQPQHF
DNA: TGTGCCAGTAGTGAACAGGGCAATCAGCCCCAGCATTTT

length: 10
V: TRBV28
D: -
J: TRBJ1-1
size: few
CDR3: CASMETEAFF
DNA: TGTGCCAGCATGGAGACTGAAGCTTTCTTT

length: 14
V: TRBV7-9
D: -
J: TRBJ2-7
size: -
CDR3: CASSFNVGSYEQYF
DNA: TGTGCCAGCAGCTTTAACGTCGGGTCCTACGAGCAGTACTTC

length: 15
V: TRBV6-6
D: TRBD2
J: TRBJ2-7
size: -
CDR3: CASSYGGLAGDEQYF
DNA: TGTGCCAGCAGTTATGGGGGGCTAGCGGGAGACGAGCAGTACTTC

length: 17
V: TRBV15
D: TRBD2
J: TRBJ2-1
size: -
CDR3: CATSPRLAGGQNNEQFF
DNA: TGTGCCACCAGCCCTCGACTAGCGGGGGGGCAGAACAATGAGCAGTTCTTC

length: 15
V: TRBV6-1
D: TRBD1
J: TRBJ2-3
size: -
CDR3: CASSRFTGGTDTQYF
DNA: TGTGCCAGCAGTCGGTTCACAGGGGGCACAGATACGCAGTATTTT

length: 17
V: TRBV11-1
D: -
J: TRBJ2-3
size: -
CDR3: CASSLGSGLVSTDTQYF
DNA: TGTGCCAGCAGCTTAGGGTCGGGACTCGTCAGCACAGATACGCAGTATTTT

length: 14
V: TRBV7-6
D: TRBD1
J: TRBJ2-7
size: -
CDR3: CASSSTSTGVEQYF
DNA: TGTGCCAGCAGCTCCACCTCGACAGGGGTCGAGCAGTACTTC

length: 14
V: TRBV28
D: -
J: TRBJ2-1
size: -
CDR3: CASRDPEGRRGQFF
DNA: TGTGCCAGCAGGGACCCTGAGGGGCGGAGGGGGCAGTTCTTC

length: 14
V: TRBV18
D: -
J: TRBJ2-7
size: -
CDR3: CASSEQGVNYEQYF
DNA: TGTGCCAGCTCCGAACAGGGTGTCAACTACGAGCAGTACTTC

length: 13
V: TRBV29-1
D: -
J: TRBJ2-3
size: -
CDR3: CSAPGIPTDTQYF
DNA: TGCAGCGCCCCAGGGATCCCCACAGATACGCAGTATTTT

length: 15
V: TRBV7-5
D: -
J: TRBJ1-1
size: -
CDR3: CVRSHLDRDNTEAFF
DNA: TGTGTCAGAAGCCACCTAGACAGGGACAACACTGAAGCTTTCTTT

length: 18
V: TRBV9
D: TRBD1
J: TRBJ1-2
size: few
CDR3: CASSVDRTGGAENYGYTF
DNA: TGTGCCAGCAGCGTAGATCGGACAGGGGGCGCAGAAAATTATGGCTACACCTTC

length: 13
V: TRBV2
D: -
J: TRBJ1-2
size: -
CDR3: CASSSGDPYGYTF
DNA: TGTGCCAGCAGTTCAGGGGACCCCTATGGCTACACCTTC

length: 14
V: TRBV5-8
D: -
J: TRBJ2-7
size: -
CDR3: CASSSYRVTYEQYF
DNA: TGTGCCAGCAGCTCATACAGGGTTACCTACGAGCAGTACTTC

length: 16
V: TRBV28
D: -
J: TRBJ2-3
size: -
CDR3: CASRPTIRASTDTQYF
DNA: TGTGCCAGCAGACCAACTATCCGTGCTAGCACAGATACGCAGTATTTT

length: 15
V: TRBV28
D: -
J: TRBJ2-5
size: once
CDR3: CASSYTSTTQETQYF
DNA: TGTGCCAGCAGCTATACTAGTACTACCCAAGAGACCCAGTACTTC

length: 12
V: TRBV6-6
D: -
J: TRBJ1-5
size: -
CDR3: CASTHSNQPQHF
DNA: TGTGCCAGCACCCATAGCAATCAGCCCCAGCATTTT

length: 12
V: TRBV2
D: -
J: TRBJ1-1
size: -
CDR3: CASTPGLAEAFF
DNA: TGTGCCAGCACTCCGGGACTCGCTGAAGCTTTCTTT

length: 17
V: TRBV5-4
D: TRBD1
J: TRBJ2-4
size: -
CDR3: CASRLDRDDGAKNIQYF
DNA: TGTGCCAGCAGGCTTGACAGGGACGACGGAGCCAAAAACATTCAGTACTTC

length: 17
V: TRBV5-4
D: TRBD2
J: TRBJ2-5
size: -
CDR3: CASSLGVAGAVTETQYF
DNA: TGTGCCAGCAGCTTGGGCGTAGCGGGGGCCGTCACCGAGACCCAGTACTTC

length: 15
V: TRBV18
D: TRBD1
J: TRBJ1-4
size: -
CDR3: CASSPRNRGEEKLFF
DNA: TGTGCCAGCTCACCACGGAACAGGGGGGAGGAAAAACTGTTTTTT

length: 11
V: TRBV2
D: TRBD1
J: TRBJ2-5
size: -
CDR3: CASRGRETQYF
DNA: TGTGCCAGTAGGGGGCGGGAGACCCAGTACTTC

length: 13
V: TRBV7-2
D: -
J: TRBJ2-1
size: -
CDR3: CASSLDTNNEQFF
DNA: TGTGCCAGCAGCTTAGACACCAACAATGAGCAGTTCTTC

length: 15
V: TRBV6-5
D: TRBD1
J: TRBJ2-2
size: -
CDR3: CASSLGQRNTGELFF
DNA: TGTGCCAGCAGCTTGGGACAGCGGAACACCGGGGAGCTGTTTTTT

length: 15
V: TRBV5-1
D: TRBD1
J: TRBJ2-3
size: -
CDR3: CASSWRGTVTDTQYF
DNA: TGCGCCAGCAGCTGGCGTGGGACAGTCACAGATACGCAGTATTTT

length: 15
V: TRBV5-1
D: TRBD1
J: TRBJ2-5
size: -
CDR3: CASSSGTGYQETQYF
DNA: TGCGCCAGCAGCTCGGGGACAGGGTACCAAGAGACCCAGTACTTC

length: 14
V: TRBV25-1
D: -
J: TRBJ1-2
size: -
CDR3: CASSRPGVDYGYTF
DNA: TGTGCCAGCAGTAGGCCGGGGGTCGACTATGGCTACACCTTC

length: 16
V: TRBV5-1
D: TRBD2
J: TRBJ2-3
size: -
CDR3: CASSLSPSGGPDTQYF
DNA: TGCGCCAGCAGCTTGTCGCCTAGCGGGGGGCCAGATACGCAGTATTTT

length: 15
V: TRBV4-1
D: -
J: TRBJ2-7
size: -
CDR3: CASSQDTVPAYEQYF
DNA: TGCGCCAGCAGCCAAGATACGGTTCCGGCCTACGAGCAGTACTTC

length: 18
V: TRBV5-1
D: TRBD2
J: TRBJ2-6
size: -
CDR3: CASSLALAGASGANVLTF
DNA: TGCGCCAGCAGCTTGGCACTAGCGGGTGCCTCTGGGGCCAACGTCCTGACTTTC

length: 11
V: TRBV30
D: -
J: TRBJ1-1
size: few
CDR3: CAWTLGGEAFF
DNA: TGTGCCTGGACTCTCGGGGGTGAAGCTTTCTTT

length: 14
V: TRBV7-9
D: TRBD1
J: TRBJ1-6
size: few
CDR3: CASSLGQGPSPLHF
DNA: TGTGCCAGCAGCCTCGGACAGGGCCCATCACCCCTCCACTTT

length: 13
V: TRBV29-1
D: TRBD2
J: TRBJ2-7
size: -
CDR3: CSAGLVGGYEQYF
DNA: TGCAGCGCGGGACTAGTGGGAGGATACGAGCAGTACTTC

length: 16
V: TRBV6-6
D: TRBD1
J: TRBJ1-1
size: -
CDR3: CASSYEGAGGNTEAFF
DNA: TGTGCCAGCAGTTACGAGGGGGCCGGAGGGAACACTGAAGCTTTCTTT

length: 13
V: TRBV9
D: -
J: TRBJ1-1
size: -
CDR3: CASTAGANTEAFF
DNA: TGTGCCAGCACAGCAGGCGCGAACACTGAAGCTTTCTTT